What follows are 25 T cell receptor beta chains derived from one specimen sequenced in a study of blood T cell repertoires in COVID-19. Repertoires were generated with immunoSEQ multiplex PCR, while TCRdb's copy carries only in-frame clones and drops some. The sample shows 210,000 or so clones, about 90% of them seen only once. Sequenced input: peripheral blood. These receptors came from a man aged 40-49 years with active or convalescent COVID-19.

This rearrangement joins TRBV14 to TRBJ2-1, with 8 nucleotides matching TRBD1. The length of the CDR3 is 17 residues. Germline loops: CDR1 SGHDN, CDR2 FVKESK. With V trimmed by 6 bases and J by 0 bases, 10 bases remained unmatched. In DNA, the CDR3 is TGTGCCAGCAGATTCAGGGGGCCCACTCTCTCCTACAATGAGCAGTTCTTC. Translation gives CASRFRGPTLSYNEQFF.

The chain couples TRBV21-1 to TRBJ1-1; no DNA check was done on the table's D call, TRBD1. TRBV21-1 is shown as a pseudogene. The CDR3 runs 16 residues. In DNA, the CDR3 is TGTGCCAGCAGCAAAGGTTCGGACAGGGATAACACTGAAGCTTTCTTT. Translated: CASSKGSDRDNTEAFF.

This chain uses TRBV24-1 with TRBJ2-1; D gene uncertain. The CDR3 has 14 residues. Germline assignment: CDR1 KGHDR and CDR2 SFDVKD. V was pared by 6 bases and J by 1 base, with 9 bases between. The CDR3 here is CATSRTGSYNEQFF. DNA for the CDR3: TGTGCCACCAGTCGCACCGGGTCCTACAATGAGCAGTTCTTC.

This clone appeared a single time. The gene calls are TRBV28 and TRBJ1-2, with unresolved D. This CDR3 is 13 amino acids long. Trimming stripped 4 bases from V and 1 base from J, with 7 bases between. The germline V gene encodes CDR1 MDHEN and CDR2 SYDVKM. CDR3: CASSSPLNYGYTF. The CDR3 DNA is TGTGCCAGCAGTTCCCCCCTTAACTATGGCTACACCTTC.

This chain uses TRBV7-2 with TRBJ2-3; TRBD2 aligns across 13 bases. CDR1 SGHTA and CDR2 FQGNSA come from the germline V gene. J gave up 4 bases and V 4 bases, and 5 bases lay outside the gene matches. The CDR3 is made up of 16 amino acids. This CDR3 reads CASSSGLAGVADTQYF. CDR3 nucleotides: TGTGCCAGCAGCTCCGGACTAGCGGGAGTGGCAGATACGCAGTATTTT.

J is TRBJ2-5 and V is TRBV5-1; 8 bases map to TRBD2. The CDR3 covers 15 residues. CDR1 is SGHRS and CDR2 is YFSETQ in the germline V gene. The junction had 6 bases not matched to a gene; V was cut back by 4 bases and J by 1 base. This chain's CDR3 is CASSPAGAAQETQYF. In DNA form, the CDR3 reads TGCGCCAGCAGCCCAGCGGGGGCGGCCCAAGAGACCCAGTACTTC.

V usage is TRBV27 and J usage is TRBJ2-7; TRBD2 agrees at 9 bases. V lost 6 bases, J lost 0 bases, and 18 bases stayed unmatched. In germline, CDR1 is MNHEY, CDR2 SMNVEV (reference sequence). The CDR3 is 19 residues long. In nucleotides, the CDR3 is TGTGCCAGCAGACTCCTAACATTGATCAGGACTAGCGACTCCTACGAGCAGTACTTC. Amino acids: CASRLLTLIRTSDSYEQYF.

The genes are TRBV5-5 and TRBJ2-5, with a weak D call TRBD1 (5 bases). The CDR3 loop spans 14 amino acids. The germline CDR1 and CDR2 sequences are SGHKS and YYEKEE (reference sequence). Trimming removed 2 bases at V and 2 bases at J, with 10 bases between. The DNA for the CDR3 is TGTGCCAGCAGCTTTATCAGGGATCAAGAGACCCAGTACTTC. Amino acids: CASSFIRDQETQYF. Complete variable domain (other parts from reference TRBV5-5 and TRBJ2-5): DAGVTQSPTHLIKTRGQQVTLRCSPISGHKSVSWYQQVLGQGPQFIFQYYEKEERGRGNFPDRFSARQFPNYSSELNVNALLLGDSALYLCASSFIRDQETQYFGPGTRLLVL.

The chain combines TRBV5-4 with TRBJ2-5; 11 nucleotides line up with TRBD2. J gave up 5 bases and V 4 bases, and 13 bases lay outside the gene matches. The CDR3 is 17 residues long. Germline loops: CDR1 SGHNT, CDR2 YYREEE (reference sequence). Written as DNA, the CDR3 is TGTGCCAGCAGCCTGGGGCCTAGCGGGGGGTCCGGGGAGACCCAGTACTTC. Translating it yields CASSLGPSGGSGETQYF.

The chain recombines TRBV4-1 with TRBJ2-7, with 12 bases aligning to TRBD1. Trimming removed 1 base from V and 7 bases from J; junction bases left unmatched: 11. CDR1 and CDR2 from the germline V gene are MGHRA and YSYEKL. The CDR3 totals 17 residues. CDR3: CASSQGETGTGGWEQYF. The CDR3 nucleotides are TGCGCCAGCAGCCAAGGGGAAACCGGGACAGGGGGCTGGGAGCAGTACTTC.

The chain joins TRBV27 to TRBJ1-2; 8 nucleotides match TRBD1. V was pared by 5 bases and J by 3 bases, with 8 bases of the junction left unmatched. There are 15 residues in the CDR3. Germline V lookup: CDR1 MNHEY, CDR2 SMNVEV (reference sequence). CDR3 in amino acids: CASSPTGDRHYGYTF. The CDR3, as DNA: TGTGCCAGCAGTCCGACAGGGGATCGTCACTATGGCTACACCTTC.

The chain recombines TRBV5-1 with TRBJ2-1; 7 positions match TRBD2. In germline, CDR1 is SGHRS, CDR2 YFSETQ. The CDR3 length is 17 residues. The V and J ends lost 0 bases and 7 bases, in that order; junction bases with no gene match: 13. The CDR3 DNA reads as TGCGCCAGCAGCTTGGGCCCCTCTGGCGGGAGTTCGAATGAGCAGTTCTTC. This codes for CASSLGPSGGSSNEQFF. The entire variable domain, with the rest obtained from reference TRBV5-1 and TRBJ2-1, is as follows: KAGVTQTPRYLIKTRGQQVTLSCSPISGHRSVSWYQQTPGQGLQFLFEYFSETQRNKGNFPGRFSGRQFSNSRSEMNVSTLELGDSALYLCASSLGPSGGSSNEQFFGPGTRLTVL.

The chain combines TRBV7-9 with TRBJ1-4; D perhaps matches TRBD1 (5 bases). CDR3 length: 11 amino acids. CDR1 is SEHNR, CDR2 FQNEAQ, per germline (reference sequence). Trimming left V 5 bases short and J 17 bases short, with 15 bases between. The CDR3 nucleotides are TGTGCCAGCAGCGCCGGGACTCTTCCCTTTTTT. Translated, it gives CASSAGTLPFF.

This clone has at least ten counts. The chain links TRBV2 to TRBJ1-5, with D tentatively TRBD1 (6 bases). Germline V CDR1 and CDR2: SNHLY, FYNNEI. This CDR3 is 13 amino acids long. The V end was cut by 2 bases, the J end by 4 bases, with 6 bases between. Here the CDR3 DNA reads TGTGCCAGCAGTGAACAGGGGAATCAGCCCCAGCATTTT. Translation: CASSEQGNQPQHF.

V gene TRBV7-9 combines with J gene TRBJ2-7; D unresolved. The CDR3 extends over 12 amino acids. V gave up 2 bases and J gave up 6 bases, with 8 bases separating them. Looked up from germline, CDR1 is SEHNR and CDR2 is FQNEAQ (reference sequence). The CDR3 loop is CASSLIGREQYF. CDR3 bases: TGTGCCAGCAGCTTAATTGGGCGCGAGCAGTACTTC.

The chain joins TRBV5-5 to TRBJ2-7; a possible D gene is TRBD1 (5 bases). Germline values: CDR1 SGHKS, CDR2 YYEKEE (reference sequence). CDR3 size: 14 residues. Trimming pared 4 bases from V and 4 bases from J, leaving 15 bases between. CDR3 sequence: CASSQYQGDYEQYF. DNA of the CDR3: TGTGCCAGCAGCCAATACCAAGGGGATTACGAGCAGTACTTC.

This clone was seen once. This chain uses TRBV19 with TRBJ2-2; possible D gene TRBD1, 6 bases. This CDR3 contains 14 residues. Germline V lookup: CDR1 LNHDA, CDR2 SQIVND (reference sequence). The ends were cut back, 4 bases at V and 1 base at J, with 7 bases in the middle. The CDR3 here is CASSKGQNTGELFF. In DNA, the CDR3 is TGTGCCAGTAGTAAGGGACAGAACACCGGGGAGCTGTTTTTT.

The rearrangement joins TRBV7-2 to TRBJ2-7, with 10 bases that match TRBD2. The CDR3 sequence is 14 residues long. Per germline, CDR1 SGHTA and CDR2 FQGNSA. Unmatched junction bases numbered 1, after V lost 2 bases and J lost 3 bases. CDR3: CASSLTSGVYEQYF. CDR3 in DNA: TGTGCCAGCAGCTTAACTAGCGGGGTCTACGAGCAGTACTTC.

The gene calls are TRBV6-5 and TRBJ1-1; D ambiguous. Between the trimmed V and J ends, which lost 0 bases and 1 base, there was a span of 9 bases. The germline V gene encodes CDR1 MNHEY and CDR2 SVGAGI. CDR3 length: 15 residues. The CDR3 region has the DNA TGTGCCAGCAGTTACTCGAGGGTGGGGAACACTGAAGCTTTCTTT. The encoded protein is CASSYSRVGNTEAFF.

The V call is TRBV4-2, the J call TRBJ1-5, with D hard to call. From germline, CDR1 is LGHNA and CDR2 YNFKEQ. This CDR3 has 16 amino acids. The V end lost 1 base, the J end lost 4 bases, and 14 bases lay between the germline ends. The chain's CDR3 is CASSQGPASGNQPQHF. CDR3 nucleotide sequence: TGTGCCAGCAGCCAAGGTCCCGCATCCGGGAATCAGCCCCAGCATTTT.

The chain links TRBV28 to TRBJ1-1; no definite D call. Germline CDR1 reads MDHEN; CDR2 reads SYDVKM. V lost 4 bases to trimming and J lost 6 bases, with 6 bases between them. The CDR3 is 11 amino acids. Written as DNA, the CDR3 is TGTGCCAGCAGTTCGCCGGCTGAAGCTTTCTTT. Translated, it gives CASSSPAEAFF.

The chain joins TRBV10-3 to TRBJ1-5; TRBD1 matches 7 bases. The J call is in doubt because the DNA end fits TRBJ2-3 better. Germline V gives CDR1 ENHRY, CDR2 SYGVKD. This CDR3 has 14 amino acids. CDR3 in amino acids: CAISVGGQNQPQYF. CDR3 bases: TGTGCCATCAGTGTAGGGGGACAGAATCAGCCCCAGTATTTT.

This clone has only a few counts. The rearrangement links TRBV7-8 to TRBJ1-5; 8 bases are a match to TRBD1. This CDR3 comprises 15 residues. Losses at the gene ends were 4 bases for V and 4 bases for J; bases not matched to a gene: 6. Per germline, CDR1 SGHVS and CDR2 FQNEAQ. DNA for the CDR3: TGTGCCAGCAGCTCACCGGGACAGGTAAATCAGCCCCAGCATTTT. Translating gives CASSSPGQVNQPQHF.

The CDR3 DNA reads TGCAGCGTTCTTGGTCTTACAGGGGGGACAGATACGCAGTATTTT. As protein: CSVLGLTGGTDTQYF. This rearrangement joins TRBV29-1 to TRBJ2-3, with 8 positions matching TRBD1. From germline, CDR1 is SQVTM and CDR2 ANQGSEA. J was trimmed by 3 bases and V by 5 bases; bases with no gene match: 10. The CDR3 length is 15 residues.

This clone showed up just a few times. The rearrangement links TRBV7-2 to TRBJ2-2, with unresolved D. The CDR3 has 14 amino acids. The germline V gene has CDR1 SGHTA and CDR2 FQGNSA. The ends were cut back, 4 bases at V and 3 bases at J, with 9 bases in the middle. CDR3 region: CASSYSLDTGELFF. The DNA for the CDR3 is TGTGCCAGCAGCTACTCATTGGACACCGGGGAGCTGTTTTTT.